This T cell receptor (beta chain) was documented in a study of blood T cell repertoires in COVID-19. The study drew participants aged roughly 18 to 95 years from about two dozen US areas. In its sample, this clone was seen once. Original methodology: Researchers report that nucleated cell counts were estimated from reference gene primer amplification. Repertoires were generated with immunoSEQ multiplex PCR, while TCRdb's copy carries only in-frame clones and drops some. D and trimming come from the DNA, and the V and J calls and clone size come from that table. Found here are around 160,000 clones, over 75% of them singletons; the top ten hold about 5.6%. The sequencing input was PBMCs or T cells enriched from blood (not recorded which). The source of this sequence is a man aged 35 to 55 who had recovered from COVID-19.

The CDR3 loop reads CAISGRGLQGNTIYF. The DNA of the CDR3 is TGTGCCATCAGCGGCAGGGGCTTACAAGGAAACACCATATATTTT. V gene TRBV10-3 combines with J gene TRBJ1-3; D is perhaps TRBD1 (6 bases). Trimming removed 6 bases from V and 4 bases from J, with 16 bases in between. Germline values: CDR1 ENHRY, CDR2 SYGVKD. This CDR3 is 15 amino acids long.